This section outlines one TCR beta chain sequence together with its context. A junction boundary mismatches the germline segment, possibly from a read error. These data are taken from a study of blood T cells in healthy people across ages. A sample-barcoded 5' primer and a J-beta primer mix were used in a second PCR of roughly 6 to 11 cycles. TCRdb redid the calling of the 5' RACE reads with MiXCR, one entry per CDR3 protein. The repertoire holds fewer than 750,000 distinct CDR3 sequences, with 45% to 55% as singletons. From germline, CDR1 is DFQATT and CDR2 SNEGSKA (reference sequence). The CDR3 consists of 12 residues.

The specimen sequenced was blood. The J gene is TRBJ2-3, the V gene TRBV20-1; D not certain. This clonotype was obtained from an elderly man in good health. CDR3 bases: TGCAGTGCTAGGCCGACCACAGATATGCAGTATTTT. It is translated as CSARPTTDMQYF.